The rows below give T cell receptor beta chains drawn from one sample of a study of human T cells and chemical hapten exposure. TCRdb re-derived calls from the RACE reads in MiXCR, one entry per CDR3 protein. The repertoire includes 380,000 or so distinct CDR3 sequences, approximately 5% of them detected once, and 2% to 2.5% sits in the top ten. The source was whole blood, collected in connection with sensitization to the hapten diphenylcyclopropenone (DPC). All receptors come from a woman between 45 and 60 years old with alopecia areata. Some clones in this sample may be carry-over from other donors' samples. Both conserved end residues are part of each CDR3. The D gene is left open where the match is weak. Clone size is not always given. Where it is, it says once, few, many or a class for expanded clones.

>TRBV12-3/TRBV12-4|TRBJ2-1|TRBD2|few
CASRPTSGRVNEQFF
TGTGCCAGCAGGCCGACTAGCGGGAGGGTCAATGAGCAGTTCTTC
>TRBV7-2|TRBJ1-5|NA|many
CASSRTDSLNQPQHF
TGTGCCAGCAGCCGGACAGACTCGCTCAATCAGCCCCAGCATTTT
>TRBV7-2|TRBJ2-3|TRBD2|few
CASSRLAGHTDTQYF
TGTGCCAGCAGCCGCTTAGCGGGGCACACAGATACGCAGTATTTT
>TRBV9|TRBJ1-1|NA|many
CASSSQRNTEAFF
TGTGCCAGCAGCTCACAAAGGAACACTGAAGCTTTCTTT
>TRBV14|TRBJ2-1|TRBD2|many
CASSQVSSGRFNEQFF
TGTGCCAGCAGCCAAGTGTCTAGCGGGAGATTCAATGAGCAGTTCTTC
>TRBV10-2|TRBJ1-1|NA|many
CASSPALNTEAFF
TGCGCCAGCAGCCCTGCCCTGAACACTGAAGCTTTCTTT
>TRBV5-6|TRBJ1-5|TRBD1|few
CASSLKRGTGGSGNQPQHF
TGTGCCAGCAGCTTGAAGAGAGGGACAGGGGGTTCGGGCAATCAGCCCCAGCATTTT
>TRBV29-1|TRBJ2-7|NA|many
CSVEDKRGSYEQYF
TGCAGCGTTGAAGATAAGAGGGGCTCCTACGAGCAGTACTTC
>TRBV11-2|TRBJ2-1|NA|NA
CASSIQWNEQFF
TGTGCCAGCAGCATCCAATGGAATGAGCAGTTCTTC
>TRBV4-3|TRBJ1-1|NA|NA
CASSQDRKAFF
TGCGCCAGCAGCCAAGATCGTAAAGCTTTCTTT
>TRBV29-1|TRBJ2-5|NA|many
CSVEATETQYF
TGCAGCGTTGAGGCCACAGAGACCCAGTACTTC
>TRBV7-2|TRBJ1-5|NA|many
CASSLGWEEPQHF
TGTGCCAGCAGCTTAGGGTGGGAGGAGCCCCAGCATTTT
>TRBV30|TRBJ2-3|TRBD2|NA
CAWSGIGEGTDTQYF
TGTGCCTGGAGTGGTATAGGGGAGGGAACAGATACGCAGTATTTT
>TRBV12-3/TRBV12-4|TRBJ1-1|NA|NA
CASSSGHHSGTEAFF
TGTGCCAGCAGTTCGGGACACCACTCCGGGACTGAAGCTTTCTTT
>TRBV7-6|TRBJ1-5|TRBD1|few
CASSLETGWDQPQHF
TGTGCCAGCAGCCTTGAGACAGGGTGGGATCAGCCCCAGCATTTT
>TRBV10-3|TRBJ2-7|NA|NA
CAISDPRTGSDEQYF
TGTGCCATCAGTGACCCCCGGACGGGCTCGGACGAGCAGTACTTC
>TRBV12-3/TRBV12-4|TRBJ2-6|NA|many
CASSLRGSGANVLTF
TGTGCCAGCAGTCTTCGCGGCTCTGGGGCCAACGTCCTGACTTTC
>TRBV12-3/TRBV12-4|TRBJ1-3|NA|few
CASSSAGRFSGNTIYF
TGTGCCAGCAGTTCAGCTGGACGGTTCTCTGGAAACACCATATATTTT
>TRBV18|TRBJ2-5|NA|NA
CASSPPAMTETQYF
TGTGCCAGCTCACCACCAGCCATGACGGAGACCCAGTACTTC
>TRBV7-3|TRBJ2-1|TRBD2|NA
CACSPTSGEQFF
TGTGCCTGCAGCCCCACTAGCGGTGAGCAGTTCTTC
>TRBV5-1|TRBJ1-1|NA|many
CASSTTTVPNTEAFF
TGCGCCAGCAGCACCACGACAGTTCCTAACACTGAAGCTTTCTTT
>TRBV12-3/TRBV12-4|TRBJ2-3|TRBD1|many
CASRLGQGTDTQYF
TGTGCCAGCAGGCTGGGACAGGGCACAGATACGCAGTATTTT
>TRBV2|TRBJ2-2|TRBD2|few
CASSDAGVRTGELFF
TGTGCCAGCAGTGATGCGGGAGTACGGACCGGGGAGCTGTTTTTT
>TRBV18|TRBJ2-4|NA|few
CASSRDNRDKNIQYF
TGTGCCAGCTCACGGGACAACCGAGACAAAAACATTCAGTACTTC
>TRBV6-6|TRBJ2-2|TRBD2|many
CASSYSGLADTGELFF
TGTGCCAGCAGTTACTCGGGACTAGCGGACACCGGGGAGCTGTTTTTT
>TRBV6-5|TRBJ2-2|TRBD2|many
CASSRDYSNTGELFF
TGTGCCAGCAGCCGGGACTATTCTAACACCGGGGAGCTGTTTTTT
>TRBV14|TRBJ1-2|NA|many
CASSPDGGILDYGYTF
TGTGCCAGCAGCCCAGACGGGGGAATTTTGGACTATGGCTACACCTTC
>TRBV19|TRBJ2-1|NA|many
CASSMGGHSYNEQFF
TGTGCCAGTAGTATGGGTGGGCACTCCTACAATGAGCAGTTCTTC